Listed below are T cell receptor beta chains from one sample, sequenced in a study of blood T cell repertoires in COVID-19. The data were produced by immunoSEQ multiplex PCR, yet TCRdb's version contains in-frame clones alone and is incomplete. Counted here are roughly 42,000 clones, around 90% occurring once; the ten biggest clones make up around 0.39%. The source material was peripheral blood. These receptors were collected from a man in his fifties with COVID-19, enrolled during active disease. The CDR3 runs from the conserved cysteine through the conserved F or W. D genes are given only for firm matches. Some rows mark clone size as missing; the rest say once, few, many or name a class of expanded clone.

TRBJ1-2 TRBD1 TRBV7-2 NA TGTGCCGGATGGACAGGGTTCTATGGCTACACCTTC CAGWTGFYGYTF
TRBJ1-1 NA TRBV2 few TGTGCCAGCAGTGAAAAAGGATCTGGGCGCCCCACTGAAGCTTTCTTT CASSEKGSGRPTEAFF
TRBJ1-1 NA TRBV2 NA TGTGCCAGCAGTCCACAGGGAATTGGGAACACTGAAGCTTTCTTT CASSPQGIGNTEAFF
TRBJ1-1 NA TRBV2 NA TGTGCCAGCAGCTCCTTCGGGGGTGGGTACACTGAAGCTTTCTTT CASSSFGGGYTEAFF
TRBJ2-3 NA TRBV6-2/TRBV6-3 NA TGTGCCAGCAGTTCTCCCCGGGGCACAGATACGCAGTATTTT CASSSPRGTDTQYF
TRBJ2-3 TRBD2 TRBV2 few TGTGCCAGCAGTGAAAGAGGACTAGCGGGGAGGGGGTCGTATTTT CASSERGLAGRGSYF
TRBJ2-1 TRBD2 TRBV5-1 NA TGCGCCAGCAGCTTAGGCGGGAGCTCCTACAATGAGCAGTTCTTC CASSLGGSSYNEQFF
TRBJ2-3 TRBD2 TRBV12-3/TRBV12-4 NA TGTGCCGGCCAAGCGGGAGGCACAGATACGCAGTATTTT CAGQAGGTDTQYF
TRBJ2-1 TRBD2 TRBV6-5 NA TGTGCCAGCAGAAAAAGCGGGAGAGGTGAGCAGTTCTTC CASRKSGRGEQFF
TRBJ2-1 NA TRBV13 NA TGTGCCAGCAGCTTAGACAACTCCTACAATGAGCAGTTCTTC CASSLDNSYNEQFF
TRBJ1-2 TRBD1 TRBV3-1/TRBV3-2 once TGTGCCAGCAGCCAAGGTGCAGGGGGCATAGACTACACCTTC CASSQGAGGIDYTF
TRBJ2-7 NA TRBV20-1 NA TGCAGTGCTAGTCCCCGGGGGTCCTACGAGCAGTACTTC CSASPRGSYEQYF
TRBJ2-5 TRBD2 TRBV6-2/TRBV6-3 NA TGTGCCAGCAGTTCAGGAGGAAGCGGGAGAGGAGAGACCCAGTACTTC CASSSGGSGRGETQYF
TRBJ2-7 TRBD2 TRBV11-2 NA TGTGCCAGCAGCTCGGGACTAGCGAGGTTTGGGGAGCAGTACTTC CASSSGLARFGEQYF
TRBJ2-2 TRBD1 TRBV5-4 NA TGTGCCAGCAGCAAGGGACAGACCGGGGAGCTGTTTTTT CASSKGQTGELFF